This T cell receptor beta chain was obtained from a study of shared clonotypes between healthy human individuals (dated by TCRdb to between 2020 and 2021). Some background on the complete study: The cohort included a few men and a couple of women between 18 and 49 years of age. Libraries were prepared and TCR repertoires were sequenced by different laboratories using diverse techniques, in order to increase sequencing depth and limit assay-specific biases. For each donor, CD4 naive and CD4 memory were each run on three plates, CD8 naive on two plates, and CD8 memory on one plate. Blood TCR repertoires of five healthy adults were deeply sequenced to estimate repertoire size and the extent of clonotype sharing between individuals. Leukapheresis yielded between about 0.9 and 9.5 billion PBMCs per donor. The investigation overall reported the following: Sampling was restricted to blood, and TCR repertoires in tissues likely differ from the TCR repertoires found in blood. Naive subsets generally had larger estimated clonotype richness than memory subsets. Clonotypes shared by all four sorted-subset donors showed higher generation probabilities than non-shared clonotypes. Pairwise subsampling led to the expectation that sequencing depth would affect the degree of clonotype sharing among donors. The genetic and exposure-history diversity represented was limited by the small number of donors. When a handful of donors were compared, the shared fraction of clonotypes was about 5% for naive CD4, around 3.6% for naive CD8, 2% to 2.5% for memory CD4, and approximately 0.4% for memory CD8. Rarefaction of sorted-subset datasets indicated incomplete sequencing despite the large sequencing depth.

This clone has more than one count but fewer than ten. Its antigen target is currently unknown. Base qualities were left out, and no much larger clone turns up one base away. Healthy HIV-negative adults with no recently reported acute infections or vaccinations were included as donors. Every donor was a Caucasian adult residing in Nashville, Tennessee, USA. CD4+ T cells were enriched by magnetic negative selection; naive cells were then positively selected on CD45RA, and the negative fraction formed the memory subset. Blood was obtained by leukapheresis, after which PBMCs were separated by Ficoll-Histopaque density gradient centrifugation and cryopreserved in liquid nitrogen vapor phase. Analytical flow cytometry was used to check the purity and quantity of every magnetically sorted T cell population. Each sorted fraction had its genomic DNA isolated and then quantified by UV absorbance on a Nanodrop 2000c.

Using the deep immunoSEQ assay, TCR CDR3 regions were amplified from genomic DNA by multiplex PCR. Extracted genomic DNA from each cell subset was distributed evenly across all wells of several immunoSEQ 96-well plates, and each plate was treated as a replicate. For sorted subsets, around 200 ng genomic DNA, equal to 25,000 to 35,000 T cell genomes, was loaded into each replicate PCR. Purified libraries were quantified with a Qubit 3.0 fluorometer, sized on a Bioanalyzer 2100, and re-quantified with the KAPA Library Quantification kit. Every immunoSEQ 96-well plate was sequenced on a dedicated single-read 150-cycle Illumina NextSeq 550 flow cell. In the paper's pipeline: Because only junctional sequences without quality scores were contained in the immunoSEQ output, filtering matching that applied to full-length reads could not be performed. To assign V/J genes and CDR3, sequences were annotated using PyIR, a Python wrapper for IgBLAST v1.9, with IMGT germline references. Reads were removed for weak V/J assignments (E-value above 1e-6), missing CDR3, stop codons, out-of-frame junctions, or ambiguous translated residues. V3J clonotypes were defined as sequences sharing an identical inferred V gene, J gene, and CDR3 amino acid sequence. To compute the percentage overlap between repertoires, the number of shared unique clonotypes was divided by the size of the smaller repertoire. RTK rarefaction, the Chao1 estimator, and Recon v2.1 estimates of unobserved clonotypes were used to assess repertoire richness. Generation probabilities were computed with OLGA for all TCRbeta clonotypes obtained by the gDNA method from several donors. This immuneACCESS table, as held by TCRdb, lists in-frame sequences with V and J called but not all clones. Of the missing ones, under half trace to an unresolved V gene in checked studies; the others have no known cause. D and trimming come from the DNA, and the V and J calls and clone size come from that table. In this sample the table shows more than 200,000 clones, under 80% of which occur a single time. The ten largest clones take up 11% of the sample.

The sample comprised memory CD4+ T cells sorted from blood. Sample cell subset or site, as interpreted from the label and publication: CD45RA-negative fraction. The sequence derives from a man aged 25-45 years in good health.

Read as DNA, the sequence is TGTGCCAGCAGCAAGGGCAATCAGCCCCAGCATTTT. Translated, this gives CASSKGNQPQHF. This sequence uses TRBV25-1 and TRBJ1-5, with no confident D gene call. The CDR3 sequence holds 12 residues, the cysteine and phenylalanine included. CDR3 DNA only is kept here, 36 bases in frame from base 1. The germline V gene specifies MGHDK as CDR1 and SYGVNS as CDR2. The junction shows trimming of 6 bases on V and 2 bases on J, plus 5 bases between the germline ends.